These 16 T cell receptor beta chains came from one sample sequenced in a study of cytomegalovirus exposure and HLA in healthy donors. Primers: 60 Vbeta forward and 13 Jbeta reverse. TCRdb's table, derived via immunoSEQ multiplex PCR, lists solely in-frame clones and lacks some. Counted here are more than 150,000 clones, approximately 88% occurring once; the ten biggest clones make up 0.38%. The sequencing input was PBMCs. The receptor source for this set is a boy between 2 and 10 years old in good health and CMV-seronegative.

The rearrangement joins TRBV5-1 to TRBJ2-3, with D perhaps matching TRBD1 (5 bases). The CDR3 consists of 17 residues. CDR1 and CDR2 (germline): SGHRS, YFSETQ. V lost 1 base to trimming and J lost 4 bases, with 19 bases between them. The CDR3 DNA reads TGCGCCAGCAGCTTGAACCCAGGGTACGGGCCGGCAGATACGCAGTATTTT. It codes for CASSLNPGYGPADTQYF.

This chain links TRBV27 with TRBJ2-5, with D possibly matching TRBD1 (5 bases). The V end was cut by 3 bases, the J end by 4 bases, with 9 bases between. CDR3 size: 13 residues. CDR1 and CDR2 (germline): MNHEY, SMNVEV (reference sequence). CDR3 region: CASSLGRIETQYF. DNA for the CDR3: TGTGCCAGCAGTTTGGGGCGGATAGAGACCCAGTACTTC.

This clone appeared a few times. This sequence joins TRBV2 and TRBJ2-3, with TRBD2 as a possible D gene (5 bases). The CDR3 consists of 13 residues. From germline, CDR1 is SNHLY and CDR2 FYNNEI. V lost 6 bases to trimming and J lost 1 base, with 8 bases between them. The CDR3 DNA reads as TGTGCCAGCAGGAAGAGGGGCACAGATACGCAGTATTTT. This encodes CASRKRGTDTQYF. Based on the CDR3 plus reference TRBV2 and TRBJ2-3, the full variable domain is EPEVTQTPSHQVTQMGQEVILRCVPISNHLYFYWYRQILGQKVEFLVSFYNNEISEKSEIFDDQFSVERPDGSNFTLKIRSTKLEDSAMYFCASRKRGTDTQYFGPGTRLTVL.

V gene TRBV5-1 combines with J gene TRBJ2-2, with a weak D call TRBD2 (5 bases). CDR3 length: 16 residues. The germline CDR1 and CDR2 sequences are SGHRS and YFSETQ. With 4 bases removed from V and 3 bases from J, the gap between germline ends came to 16 bases. The CDR3 coding sequence is TGCGCCAGCAGCCCGGCGGGCAGGAGAGACACCGGGGAGCTGTTTTTT. As protein: CASSPAGRRDTGELFF. Looking up the rest from reference TRBV5-1 and TRBJ2-2 gives the full variable domain: KAGVTQTPRYLIKTRGQQVTLSCSPISGHRSVSWYQQTPGQGLQFLFEYFSETQRNKGNFPGRFSGRQFSNSRSEMNVSTLELGDSALYLCASSPAGRRDTGELFFGEGSRLTVL.

The gene calls are TRBV4-1 and TRBJ1-5, with D possibly TRBD1 on 6 matching bases. The V gene's germline CDR1 is MGHRA and CDR2 YSYEKL. The V end lost 1 base, the J end lost 6 bases, and 19 bases lay between the germline ends. This CDR3 spans 17 amino acids. Written as DNA, the CDR3 is TGCGCCAGCAGCCAAGCGCCCCACACAGGGTTTGGTCAGCCCCAGCATTTT. Residues: CASSQAPHTGFGQPQHF.

The chain recombines TRBV7-6 with TRBJ2-7; 9 nucleotides align to TRBD1. The trim removed 4 bases at V and 3 bases at J, leaving 4 bases unmatched. The CDR3 has 14 amino acids. Germline CDR1 is SGHVS and CDR2 is FNYEAQ. The CDR3 DNA is TGTGCCAGCAGCTCCCGGGACAGGGTCTACGAGCAGTACTTC. Its translation is CASSSRDRVYEQYF.

The chain uses TRBV28 and TRBJ1-1; weak D call: TRBD1 (6 bases). Looked up from germline, CDR1 is MDHEN and CDR2 is SYDVKM. The CDR3 length is 15 residues. V shed 5 bases and J shed 4 bases, with 17 bases lying between them. The CDR3 nucleotides are TGTGCCAGCAGTCCGCCAGGGGATGGCCGCACTGAAGCTTTCTTT. This encodes CASSPPGDGRTEAFF.

This clone was observed once. The gene calls are TRBV28 and TRBJ1-1; no definite D call. The V gene lost 10 bases and the J gene lost 1 base, with 13 bases spanning the gap. The CDR3 covers 13 residues. From germline, CDR1 is MDHEN and CDR2 SYDVKM. This CDR3 reads CATAAERNTEAFF. Here the CDR3 DNA reads TGTGCCACCGCCGCTGAGAGGAACACTGAAGCTTTCTTT. The whole variable domain, remainder taken from reference TRBV28 and TRBJ1-1, is DVKVTQSSRYLVKRTGEKVFLECVQDMDHENMFWYRQDPGLGLRLIYFSYDVKMKEKGDIPEGYSVSREKKERFSLILESASTNQTSMYLCATAAERNTEAFFGQGTRLTVV.

The chain combines TRBV28 with TRBJ2-3; perhaps TRBD2 as D (5 bases). With 1 base removed from V and 2 bases from J, the gap between germline ends came to 7 bases. The CDR3 length is 14 residues. From germline, CDR1 is MDHEN and CDR2 SYDVKM. The DNA for the CDR3 is TGTGCCAGCAGTTTATTAGACTACACAGATACGCAGTATTTT. Residues: CASSLLDYTDTQYF.

The J gene is TRBJ2-5, the V gene TRBV2, with D possibly TRBD2 on 5 matching bases. The germline V gene encodes CDR1 SNHLY and CDR2 FYNNEI. CDR3 length equals 13 residues. The germline V and J ends were trimmed by 4 bases and 5 bases, with 11 bases remaining between them. CDR3 region: CASSVLSGETQYF. CDR3 nucleotides: TGTGCCAGCAGTGTTTTGTCGGGGGAGACCCAGTACTTC.

CDR3 protein: CASSPWTSSFGSYEQYF. The CDR3 DNA is TGTGCCAGCAGTCCCTGGACTAGTTCTTTCGGCTCCTACGAGCAGTACTTC. The V gene is TRBV28, the J gene TRBJ2-7; 7 nucleotides align to TRBD2. Germline-derived CDR1 and CDR2 are MDHEN and SYDVKM. The CDR3 has 17 amino acids. Trimming removed 5 bases from V and 0 bases from J; junction bases left unmatched: 13.

This clone was seen just once. The chain carries TRBV5-6 and TRBJ1-3; D gene uncertain. In germline, CDR1 is SGHDT, CDR2 YYEEEE. V was shortened by 0 bases and J by 0 bases, with 10 bases between the two germline ends. The CDR3 totals 16 residues. CDR3 loop: CASSLVMSSSGNTIYF. In DNA, the CDR3 is TGTGCCAGCAGCTTGGTAATGTCCAGCTCTGGAAACACCATATATTTT.

This clone was seen a single time. This chain uses TRBV6-1 with TRBJ2-3; D perhaps matches TRBD2 (7 bases). The germline V gene has CDR1 MNHNS and CDR2 SASEGT. This CDR3 comprises 15 residues. Trimming took off 8 bases at V and 6 bases at J, with 21 bases between the two ends. For the CDR3, the DNA is TGTGCCAGCCAGCGGGGACACGCTTTTACGGATACGCAGTATTTT. Its protein product is CASQRGHAFTDTQYF.

This chain joins TRBV4-1 and TRBJ2-7; maybe TRBD2 (6 bases). Germline assignment: CDR1 MGHRA and CDR2 YSYEKL. The CDR3 runs 16 residues. The V end lost 0 bases, the J end lost 0 bases, and 12 bases lay between the germline ends. The DNA of the CDR3 is TGCGCCAGCAGCCAAGATTCCTTAGCGGTCTCCTACGAGCAGTACTTC. As protein: CASSQDSLAVSYEQYF.

The genes are TRBV15 and TRBJ1-2; possibly TRBD1 for D (6 bases). Per the germline V gene, CDR1 is LNHNV and CDR2 is YYDKDF (reference sequence). V dropped 5 bases and J dropped 7 bases, with 23 bases sitting between them. The CDR3 runs to 16 residues. As DNA, the CDR3 is TGTGCCACCAGCGGATACCCCATGGGGGGGCGAATTGGCTACACCTTC. This codes for CATSGYPMGGRIGYTF.

V gene TRBV5-1 combines with J gene TRBJ2-2; TRBD1 might be the D (6 bases). V gave up 0 bases and J gave up 1 base, with 10 bases separating them. The CDR3 covers 16 residues. CDR1 is SGHRS and CDR2 is YFSETQ in the germline V gene. CDR3 sequence (DNA): TGCGCCAGCAGCTTGGAGGGGGTACTGAACACCGGGGAGCTGTTTTTT. Translation gives CASSLEGVLNTGELFF.